The clone carrying this TCR beta chain was found a few times. Its antigen is not known. TCRdb used MiXCR to reprocess the reads, holding one entry per CDR3 protein. This table holds roughly 170,000 distinct CDR3 sequences, approximately 21% found once. This sample stems from a study of T cell repertoires in cytomegalovirus infection. Study-level background: Public TCR beta signatures were indicative of both CMV infection and a matching HLA type.

Trimming shortened V by 5 bases and J by 2 bases, and 12 bases separated the two germline ends. Germline values: CDR1 SGHTA, CDR2 FQGNSA. This CDR3 is 14 amino acids long. The chain joins TRBV7-2 to TRBJ1-1; D is unclear. This clonotype was obtained from a human donor in good health (CMV status not recorded). Some clones in this sample may be carry-over from other donors' samples. The sample was CD8+ T cells from cultured PBMCs, taken from culture after CMV antigen stimulation. Here the CDR3 reads CASSPRTVNTEAFF. CDR3 DNA: TGTGCCAGCAGCCCCCGGACCGTAAACACTGAAGCTTTCTTT.